These 9 T cell receptor beta chains were all obtained from the same sample, sequenced in a study of T cell repertoires in cytomegalovirus infection. TCRdb ran MiXCR on the reads and lists one entry per CDR3 protein. The sample carries fewer than 850,000 distinct CDR3 sequences, almost 30% recorded once. These receptors have no known antigen. This specimen consisted of cultured CD8+ T cells from PBMCs, obtained from culture after CMV antigen stimulation. Source of these receptors: a human donor in good health (CMV status not recorded). Some clones in this sample may be carry-over from other donors' samples.

This rearrangement joins TRBV27 to TRBJ1-2; D ambiguous. The CDR3 is 15 residues long. Germline CDR1 and CDR2: MNHEY and SMNVEV (reference sequence). Trimming cost V 3 bases and J 4 bases, with 15 bases left between them. The CDR3 sequence: CASSFGPTTGYGYTF. CDR3 sequence (DNA): TGTGCCAGCAGTTTCGGGCCTACCACGGGCTATGGCTACACCTTC.

The V gene is TRBV6-2 or TRBV6-3, the J gene TRBJ2-7; 9 bases are shared with TRBD1. V lost 7 bases, J lost 2 bases, and 9 bases stayed unmatched. The CDR3 runs 15 residues. Germline V gene data show CDR1 as MNHEY and CDR2 as SVGEGT. CDR3 bases: TGTGCCAGCATCTACCCCGGACAGGGGACCTACGAGCAGTACGTC. Protein product: CASIYPGQGTYEQYV.

This clonotype was seen a handful of times. The chain has TRBV27 and TRBJ2-1; TRBD2 is a possible D gene (7 bases). Trimming stripped 10 bases from V and 0 bases from J, with 13 bases between. The CDR3 length is 14 residues. The V gene's germline CDR1 is MNHEY and CDR2 SMNVEV (reference sequence). The CDR3 spells CATTRGASYNEQFF. The CDR3 nucleotides read TGTGCCACTACCCGGGGGGCCTCCTACAATGAGCAGTTCTTC.

The sample holds a few counts of this clonotype. The V gene is TRBV12-3 or TRBV12-4, the J gene TRBJ2-7; D gene unclear. This CDR3 region has 14 residues. Trimming removed 6 bases from V and 0 bases from J, with 12 bases in between. The CDR3 sequence is CASSYSPGSYEQYV. The CDR3 DNA follows: TGTGCCAGCAGCTACTCCCCGGGCTCCTACGAGCAGTACGTC.

This clonotype was observed a few times. The gene calls are TRBV4-1 and TRBJ2-7; perhaps TRBD1 as D (6 bases). CDR3 length: 15 amino acids. Germline CDR1 MGHRA, CDR2 YSYEKL. V was trimmed by 2 bases and J by 0 bases, leaving 11 bases between them. The CDR3 loop is CASSQIQGGSYEQYF. In DNA, the CDR3 is TGCGCCAGCAGCCAAATACAGGGTGGCTCCTACGAGCAGTACTTC.

This clonotype was detected only a few times. The chain employs TRBV7-6 and TRBJ2-1, with D tentatively TRBD1 or TRBD2 (6 bases each). CDR3 length: 14 residues. V shed 3 bases and J shed 6 bases, with 12 bases lying between them. Germline assignment: CDR1 SGHVS and CDR2 FNYEAQ. In nucleotides, the CDR3 is TGTGCCAGCAGCTTGGCCCGGGGGCGCAATGAGCAGTTCTTC. It yields the protein CASSLARGRNEQFF.

The table lists this clonotype with many counts. The chain couples TRBV7-6 to TRBJ1-1, with 8 bases that match TRBD1. The CDR3 contains 13 residues. V lost 5 bases, J lost 7 bases, and 6 bases stayed unmatched. Germline-derived CDR1 and CDR2 are SGHVS and FNYEAQ. CDR3 sequence: CASSMTGAGEAFF. CDR3 DNA: TGTGCCAGCAGCATGACAGGGGCGGGTGAAGCTTTCTTT. Drawing the rest from reference TRBV7-6 and TRBJ1-1, the complete variable domain is GAGVSQSPRYKVTKRGQDVALRCDPISGHVSLYWYRQALGQGPEFLTYFNYEAQQDKSGLPNDRFSAERPEGSISTLTIQRTEQRDSAMYRCASSMTGAGEAFFGQGTRLTVV.

In its sample, this clonotype was seen once. The V gene is TRBV12-3 or TRBV12-4, the J gene TRBJ1-1; D unresolved. Trimming removed 7 bases at V and 8 bases at J, with 17 bases between. This CDR3 comprises 13 residues. CDR3 bases: TGTGCCAGCACCCGGGCCAGGCACGGGGAAGCTTTCTTT. Encoded protein: CASTRARHGEAFF.

Comments on this clonotype: The junction departs from the called germline gene at one end, perhaps through a read error. The J gene is TRBJ2-3, the V gene TRBV6-2 or TRBV6-3, with D possibly TRBD2 on 5 matching bases. Germline V CDR1 and CDR2: MNHEY, SVGEGT. The CDR3 covers 13 residues. CDR3 coding DNA: TGTGCCAGCAATTACGGACTCGCAGATACGCAGTATTTT. Protein product: CASNYGLADTQYF.